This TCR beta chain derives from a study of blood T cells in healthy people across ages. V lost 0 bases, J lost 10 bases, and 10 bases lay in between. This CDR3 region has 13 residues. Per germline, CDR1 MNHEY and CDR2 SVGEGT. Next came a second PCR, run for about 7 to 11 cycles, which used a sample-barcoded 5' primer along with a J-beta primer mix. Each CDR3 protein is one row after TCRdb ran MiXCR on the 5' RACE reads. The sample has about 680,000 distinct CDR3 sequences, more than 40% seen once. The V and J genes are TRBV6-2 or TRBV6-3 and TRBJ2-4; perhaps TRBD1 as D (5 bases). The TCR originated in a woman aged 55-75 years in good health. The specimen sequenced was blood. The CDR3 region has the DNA TGTGCCAGCAGTTACTCAGGGGATAGGATTCAGTACTTC. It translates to CASSYSGDRIQYF.